What follows is one TCR beta chain and its context. Its specificity is unknown. The sample originates from a study of a mutant IDH1 vaccine in newly diagnosed glioma. Study-level findings and limits: Pseudoprogression seemingly bore no relation to changes in top peripheral T cell clonotypes. There were vaccine-induced immune responses in more than 85% of the patients.

Time point reported: baseline, week 1 (first vaccination visit). The sample's treatment: pre-vaccination baseline after standard-of-care therapy. TCRdb keeps only in-frame clones here, not all; method: immunoSEQ multiplex PCR. This sample has 30,000 or so clones, with roughly 82% found just once. Germline assignment: CDR1 MRHNA and CDR2 SNTAGT. The CDR3 is 16 amino acids. V gave up 4 bases and J gave up 4 bases, with 17 bases separating them. The origin of this receptor is a man aged 25 to 45 with glioma. This sample comprised PBMCs, obtained from a glioma patient treated with radiotherapy, temozolomide or both. V usage is TRBV6-4 and J usage is TRBJ2-1, with D maybe TRBD2 (6 bases). This CDR3 reads CASSVVADSAYNEQFF. The CDR3 bases are TGTGCCAGCAGTGTCGTAGCGGACTCTGCATACAATGAGCAGTTCTTC.